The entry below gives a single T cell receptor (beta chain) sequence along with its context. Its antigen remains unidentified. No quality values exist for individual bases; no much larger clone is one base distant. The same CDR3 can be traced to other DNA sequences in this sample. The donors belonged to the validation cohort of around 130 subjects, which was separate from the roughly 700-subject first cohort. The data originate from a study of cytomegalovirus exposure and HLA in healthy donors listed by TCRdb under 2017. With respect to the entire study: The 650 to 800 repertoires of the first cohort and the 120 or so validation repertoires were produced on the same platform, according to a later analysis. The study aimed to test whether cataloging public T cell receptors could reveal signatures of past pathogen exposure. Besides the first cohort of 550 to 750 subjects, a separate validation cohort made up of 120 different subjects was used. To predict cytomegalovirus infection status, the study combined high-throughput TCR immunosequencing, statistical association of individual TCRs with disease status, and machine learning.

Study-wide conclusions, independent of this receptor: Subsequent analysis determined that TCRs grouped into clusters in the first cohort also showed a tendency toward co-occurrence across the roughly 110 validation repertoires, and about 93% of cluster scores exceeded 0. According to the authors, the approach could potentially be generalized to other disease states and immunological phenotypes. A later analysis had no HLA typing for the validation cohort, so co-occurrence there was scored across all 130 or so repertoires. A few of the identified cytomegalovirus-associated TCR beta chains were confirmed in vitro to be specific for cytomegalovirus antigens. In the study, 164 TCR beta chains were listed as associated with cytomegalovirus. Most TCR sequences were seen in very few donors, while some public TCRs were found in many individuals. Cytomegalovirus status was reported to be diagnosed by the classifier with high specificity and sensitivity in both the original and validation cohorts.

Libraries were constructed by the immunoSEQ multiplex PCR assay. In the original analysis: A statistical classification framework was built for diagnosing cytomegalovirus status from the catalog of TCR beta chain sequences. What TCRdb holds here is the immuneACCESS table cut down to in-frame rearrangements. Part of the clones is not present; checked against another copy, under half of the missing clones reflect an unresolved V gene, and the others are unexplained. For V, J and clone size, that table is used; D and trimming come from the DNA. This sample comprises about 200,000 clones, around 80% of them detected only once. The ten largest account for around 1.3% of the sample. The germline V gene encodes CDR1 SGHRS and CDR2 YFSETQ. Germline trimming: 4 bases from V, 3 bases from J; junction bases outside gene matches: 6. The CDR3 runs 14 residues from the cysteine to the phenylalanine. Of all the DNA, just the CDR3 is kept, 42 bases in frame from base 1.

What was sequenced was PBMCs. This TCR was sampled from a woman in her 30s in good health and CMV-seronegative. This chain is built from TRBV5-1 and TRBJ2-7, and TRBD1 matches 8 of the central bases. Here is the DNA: TGCGCCAGCAGCCCGGACAGGGAATTCTACGAGCAGTACTTC. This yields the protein CASSPDREFYEQYF.